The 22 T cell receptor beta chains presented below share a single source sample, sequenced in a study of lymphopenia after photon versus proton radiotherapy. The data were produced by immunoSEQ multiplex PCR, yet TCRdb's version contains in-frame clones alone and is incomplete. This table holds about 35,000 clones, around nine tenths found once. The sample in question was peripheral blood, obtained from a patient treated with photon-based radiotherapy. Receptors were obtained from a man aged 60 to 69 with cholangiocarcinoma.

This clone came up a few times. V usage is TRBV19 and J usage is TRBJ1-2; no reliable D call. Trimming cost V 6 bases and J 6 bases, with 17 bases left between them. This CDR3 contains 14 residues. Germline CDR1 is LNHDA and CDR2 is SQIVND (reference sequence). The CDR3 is CASRSGEGWDGYTF. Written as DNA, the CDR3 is TGTGCCAGTAGGAGTGGTGAAGGGTGGGATGGCTACACCTTC.

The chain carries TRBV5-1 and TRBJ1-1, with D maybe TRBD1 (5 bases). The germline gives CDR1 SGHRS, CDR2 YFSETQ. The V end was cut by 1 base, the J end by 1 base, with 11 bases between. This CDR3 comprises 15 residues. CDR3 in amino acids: CASSLRVRENTEAFF. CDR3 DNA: TGCGCCAGCAGCTTGCGCGTCAGGGAGAACACTGAAGCTTTCTTT. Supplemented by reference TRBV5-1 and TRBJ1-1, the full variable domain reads KAGVTQTPRYLIKTRGQQVTLSCSPISGHRSVSWYQQTPGQGLQFLFEYFSETQRNKGNFPGRFSGRQFSNSRSEMNVSTLELGDSALYLCASSLRVRENTEAFFGQGTRLTVV.

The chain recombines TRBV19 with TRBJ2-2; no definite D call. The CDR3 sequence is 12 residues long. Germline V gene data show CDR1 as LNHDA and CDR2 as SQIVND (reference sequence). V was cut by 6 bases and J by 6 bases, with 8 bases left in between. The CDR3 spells CASRERPGELFF. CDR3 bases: TGTGCCAGTAGGGAGAGGCCCGGGGAGCTGTTTTTT. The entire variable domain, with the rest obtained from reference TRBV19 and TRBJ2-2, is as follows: DGGITQSPKYLFRKEGQNVTLSCEQNLNHDAMYWYRQDPGQGLRLIYYSQIVNDFQKGDIAEGYSVSREKKESFPLTVTSAQKNPTAFYLCASRERPGELFFGEGSRLTVL.

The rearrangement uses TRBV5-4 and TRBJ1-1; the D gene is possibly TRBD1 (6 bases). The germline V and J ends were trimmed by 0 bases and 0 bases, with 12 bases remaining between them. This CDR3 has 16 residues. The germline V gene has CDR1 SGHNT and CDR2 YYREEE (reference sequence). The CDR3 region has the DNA TGTGCCAGCAGCTTGGACAGGGCGGAGGTGAACACTGAAGCTTTCTTT. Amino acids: CASSLDRAEVNTEAFF.

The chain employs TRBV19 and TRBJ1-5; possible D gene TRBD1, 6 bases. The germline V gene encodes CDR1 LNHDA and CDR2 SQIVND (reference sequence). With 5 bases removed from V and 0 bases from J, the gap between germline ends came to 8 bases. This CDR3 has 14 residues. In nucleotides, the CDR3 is TGTGCCAGTAGTGGGACACATAGCAATCAGCCCCAGCATTTT. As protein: CASSGTHSNQPQHF.

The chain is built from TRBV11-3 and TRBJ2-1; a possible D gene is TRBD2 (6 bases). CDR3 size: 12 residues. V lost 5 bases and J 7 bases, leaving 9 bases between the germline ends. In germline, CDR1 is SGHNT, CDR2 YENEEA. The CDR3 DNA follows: TGTGCCAGCAGCACCGGGAGAAATGAGCAGTTCTTC. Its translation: CASSTGRNEQFF.

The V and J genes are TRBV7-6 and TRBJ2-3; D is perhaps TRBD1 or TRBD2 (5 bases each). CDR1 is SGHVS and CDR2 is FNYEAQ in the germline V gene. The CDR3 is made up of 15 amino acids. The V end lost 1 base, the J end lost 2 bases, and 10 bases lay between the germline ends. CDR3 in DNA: TGTGCCAGCAGCTTAGATGGGGGAGCCACAGATACGCAGTATTTT. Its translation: CASSLDGGATDTQYF. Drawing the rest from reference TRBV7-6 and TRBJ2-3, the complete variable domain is GAGVSQSPRYKVTKRGQDVALRCDPISGHVSLYWYRQALGQGPEFLTYFNYEAQQDKSGLPNDRFSAERPEGSISTLTIQRTEQRDSAMYRCASSLDGGATDTQYFGPGTRLTVL.

The CDR3 region has the DNA TGTGCCAGCTCCCAGGGAGACGGCTTTGCCTACACCTTC. It codes for CASSQGDGFAYTF. The chain is built from TRBV6-5 and TRBJ1-2; D possibly corresponds to TRBD1 (5 bases). There are 13 residues in the CDR3. Germline loops: CDR1 MNHEY, CDR2 SVGAGI. Trimming left V 8 bases short and J 10 bases short, with 20 bases between.

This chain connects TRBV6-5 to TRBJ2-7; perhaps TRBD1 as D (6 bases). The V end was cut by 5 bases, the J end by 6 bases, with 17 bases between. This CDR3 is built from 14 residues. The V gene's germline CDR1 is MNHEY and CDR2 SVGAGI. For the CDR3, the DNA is TGTGCCAGCAGTCCCCGACAGGTAACGGGCGAGCAGTACTTC. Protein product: CASSPRQVTGEQYF.

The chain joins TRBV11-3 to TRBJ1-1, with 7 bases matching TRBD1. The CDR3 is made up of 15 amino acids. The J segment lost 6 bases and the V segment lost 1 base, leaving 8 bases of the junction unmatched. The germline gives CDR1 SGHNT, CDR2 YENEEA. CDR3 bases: TGTGCCAGCAGCTTAGTTTTAGACAGGGAAGCTGAAGCTTTCTTT. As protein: CASSLVLDREAEAFF.

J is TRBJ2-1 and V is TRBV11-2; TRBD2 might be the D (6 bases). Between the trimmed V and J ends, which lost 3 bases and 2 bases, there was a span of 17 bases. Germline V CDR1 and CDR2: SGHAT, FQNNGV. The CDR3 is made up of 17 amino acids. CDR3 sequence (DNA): TGTGCCAGCAGCTTCTACCCCTCAGGGACTGCCTACAATGAGCAGTTCTTC. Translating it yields CASSFYPSGTAYNEQFF.

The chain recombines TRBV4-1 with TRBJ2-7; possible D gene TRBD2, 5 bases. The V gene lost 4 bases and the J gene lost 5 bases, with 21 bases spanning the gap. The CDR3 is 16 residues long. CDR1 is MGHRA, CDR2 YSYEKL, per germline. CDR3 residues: CASSPTLTGDRDEQYF. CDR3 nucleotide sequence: TGCGCCAGCAGCCCCACCCTTACCGGGGATAGGGACGAGCAGTACTTC.

CDR3 DNA: TGTGCCAGCAGTCCCGCCCGCAGACAAGAGACCCAGTACTTC. Translation: CASSPARRQETQYF. V and J are TRBV28 and TRBJ2-5; D remains unclear. V gave up 5 bases and J gave up 2 bases, with 12 bases separating them. CDR3 length: 14 residues. Germline CDR1 MDHEN, CDR2 SYDVKM.

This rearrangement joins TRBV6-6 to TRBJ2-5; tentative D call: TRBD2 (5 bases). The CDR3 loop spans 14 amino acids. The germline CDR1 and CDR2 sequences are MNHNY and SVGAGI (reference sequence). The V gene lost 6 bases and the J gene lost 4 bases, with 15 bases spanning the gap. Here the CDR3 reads CASSSWWERETQYF. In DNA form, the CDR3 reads TGTGCCAGCAGCTCGTGGTGGGAGAGAGAGACCCAGTACTTC.

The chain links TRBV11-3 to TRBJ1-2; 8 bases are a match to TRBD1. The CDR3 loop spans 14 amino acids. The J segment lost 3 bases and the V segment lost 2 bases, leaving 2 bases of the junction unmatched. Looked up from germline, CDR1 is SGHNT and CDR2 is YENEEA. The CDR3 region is CASSLQGADYGYTF. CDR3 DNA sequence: TGTGCCAGCAGCTTACAGGGGGCGGACTATGGCTACACCTTC.

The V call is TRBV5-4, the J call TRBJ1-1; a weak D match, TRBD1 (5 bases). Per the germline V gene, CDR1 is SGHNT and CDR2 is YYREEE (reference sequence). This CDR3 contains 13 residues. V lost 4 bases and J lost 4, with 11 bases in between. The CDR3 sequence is CASSRGPTTEAFF. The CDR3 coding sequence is TGTGCCAGCAGCCGGGGACCCACCACTGAAGCTTTCTTT.

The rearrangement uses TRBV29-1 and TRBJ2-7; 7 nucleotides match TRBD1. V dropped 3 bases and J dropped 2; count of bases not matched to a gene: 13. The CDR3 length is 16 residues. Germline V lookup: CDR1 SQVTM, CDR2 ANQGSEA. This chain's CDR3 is CSVDAPGQGVPYEQYF. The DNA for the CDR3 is TGCAGCGTTGACGCCCCTGGGCAGGGGGTGCCCTACGAGCAGTACTTC.

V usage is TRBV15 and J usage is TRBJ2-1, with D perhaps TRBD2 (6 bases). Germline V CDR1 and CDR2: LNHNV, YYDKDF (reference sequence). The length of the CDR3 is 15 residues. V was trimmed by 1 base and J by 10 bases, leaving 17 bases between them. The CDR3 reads CATSRVGRRDGEQFF. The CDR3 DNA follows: TGTGCCACCAGCAGAGTGGGCAGGAGGGACGGGGAGCAGTTCTTC.

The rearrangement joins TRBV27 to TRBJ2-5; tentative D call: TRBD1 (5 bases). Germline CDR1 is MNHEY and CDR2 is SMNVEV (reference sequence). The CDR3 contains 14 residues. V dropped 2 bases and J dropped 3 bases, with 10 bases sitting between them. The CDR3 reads CASSLGDSEETQYF. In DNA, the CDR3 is TGTGCCAGCAGTTTAGGCGACAGTGAAGAGACCCAGTACTTC.

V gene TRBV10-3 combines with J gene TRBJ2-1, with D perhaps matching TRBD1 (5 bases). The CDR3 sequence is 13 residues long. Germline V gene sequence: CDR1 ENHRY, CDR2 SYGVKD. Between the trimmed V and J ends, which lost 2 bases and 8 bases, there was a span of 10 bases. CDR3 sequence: CAISELVRDEQFF. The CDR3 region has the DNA TGTGCCATCAGTGAGCTAGTCAGGGATGAGCAGTTCTTC.

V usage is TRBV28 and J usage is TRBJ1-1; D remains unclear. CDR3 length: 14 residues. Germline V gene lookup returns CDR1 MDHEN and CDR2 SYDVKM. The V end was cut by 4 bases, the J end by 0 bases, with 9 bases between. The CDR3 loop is CASSSRAMNTEAFF. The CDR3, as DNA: TGTGCCAGCAGTTCACGGGCCATGAACACTGAAGCTTTCTTT.

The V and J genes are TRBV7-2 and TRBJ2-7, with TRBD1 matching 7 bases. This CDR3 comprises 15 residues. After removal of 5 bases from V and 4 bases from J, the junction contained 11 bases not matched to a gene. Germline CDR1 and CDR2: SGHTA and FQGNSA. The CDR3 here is CASSERQGEGYEQYF. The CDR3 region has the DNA TGTGCCAGCAGCGAACGACAGGGAGAGGGATACGAGCAGTACTTC.